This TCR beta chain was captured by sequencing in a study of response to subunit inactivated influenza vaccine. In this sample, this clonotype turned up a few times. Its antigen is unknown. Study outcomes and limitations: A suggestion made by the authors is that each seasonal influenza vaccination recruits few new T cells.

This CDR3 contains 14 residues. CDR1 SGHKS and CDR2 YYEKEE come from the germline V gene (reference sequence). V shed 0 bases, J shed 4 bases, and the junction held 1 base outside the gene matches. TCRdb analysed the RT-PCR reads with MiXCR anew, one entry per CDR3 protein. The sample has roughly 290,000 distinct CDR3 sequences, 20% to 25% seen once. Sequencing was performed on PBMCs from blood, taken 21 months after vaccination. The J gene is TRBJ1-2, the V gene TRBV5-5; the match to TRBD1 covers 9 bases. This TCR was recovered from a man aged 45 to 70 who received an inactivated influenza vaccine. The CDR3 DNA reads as TGTGCCAGCAGCTTGGACAGGGGGCCCTATGGCTACACCTTC. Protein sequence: CASSLDRGPYGYTF.